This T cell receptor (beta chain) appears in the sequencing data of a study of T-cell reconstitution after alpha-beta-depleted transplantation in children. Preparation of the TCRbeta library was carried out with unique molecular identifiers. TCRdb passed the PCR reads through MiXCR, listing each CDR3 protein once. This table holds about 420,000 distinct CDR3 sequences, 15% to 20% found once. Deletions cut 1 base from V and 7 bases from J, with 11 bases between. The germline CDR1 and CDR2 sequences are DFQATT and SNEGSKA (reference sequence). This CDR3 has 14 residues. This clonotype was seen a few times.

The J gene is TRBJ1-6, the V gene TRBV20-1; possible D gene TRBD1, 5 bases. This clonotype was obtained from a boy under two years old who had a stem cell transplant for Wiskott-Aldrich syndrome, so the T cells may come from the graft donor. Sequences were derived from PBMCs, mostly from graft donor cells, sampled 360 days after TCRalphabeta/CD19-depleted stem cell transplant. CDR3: CSARVPGKNSPLHF. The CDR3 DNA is TGCAGTGCTAGAGTTCCAGGGAAGAATTCACCCCTCCACTTT.